One T cell receptor (beta chain) is described in this entry. Its antigen remains unidentified. The CDR3 spans 15 residues. Germline assignment: CDR1 SGHTA and CDR2 FQGNSA. Trimming at V came to 5 bases and at J to 4 bases, leaving 9 bases not matched to a gene. The data are from a study of cytomegalovirus exposure and HLA in healthy donors. The study's findings and limits: TRBV6-2, TRBV6-3 and some other V segments were unresolvable in 87-base-pair reads.

The primer mix had 60 Vbeta and 13 Jbeta primers. Profiled with immunoSEQ multiplex PCR; TCRdb holds only in-frame clones, not every one. The sample carries about 59,000 clones, over 60% recorded once. Sequencing input: PBMCs. The sequence came from a man younger than 45 in good health and CMV-seropositive. This chain links TRBV7-2 with TRBJ1-1; 8 bases line up with TRBD1. The DNA for the CDR3 is TGTGCCAGCAGCGGTCCCTCCAGGGGGCGCACTGAAGCTTTCTTT. The encoded protein is CASSGPSRGRTEAFF.